This T cell receptor (beta chain) was captured by sequencing in a study of spatial heterogeneity in lung cancer. Time point in this sample: sample taken at primary tumor resection. Frozen PBMC, nontumor lung or tumor provided whole RNA, which was sequenced unsorted. TCRdb processed the 5' RACE reads anew with MiXCR; each CDR3 protein has one entry. Of 8,500 to 13,000 distinct CDR3 sequences in the sample, 8.5% to 10% are singletons; the top ten hold roughly a quarter. CDR3 length: 14 amino acids. CDR1 and CDR2 (germline): SEHNR, FQNEAQ (reference sequence). Trimming took off 0 bases at V and 0 bases at J, with 5 bases between the two ends. This clonotype was picked up many times.

The TCR originated in a male donor with early-stage non-small cell lung cancer. The sequences come from PBMCs, collected at surgery. The gene calls are TRBV7-9 and TRBJ2-5; D is unclear. Here the CDR3 reads CASSLAAYQETQYF. For the CDR3, the DNA is TGTGCCAGCAGCTTAGCCGCGTACCAAGAGACCCAGTACTTC.